This TCR beta chain was recorded in a study of T cell changes during pregnancy in multiple sclerosis. CDR3 length equals 12 residues. The ends were cut back, 5 bases at V and 7 bases at J, with 9 bases in the middle. Germline V gene data show CDR1 as MDHEN and CDR2 as SYDVKM. The method was immunoSEQ multiplex PCR; TCRdb's version includes in-frame clones alone and lacks a portion of them. The profile covers about 130,000 clones, with roughly 97% appearing a single time and 0.44% taken by the ten largest. The rearrangement uses TRBV28 and TRBJ1-5; D perhaps matches TRBD1 (5 bases). The receptor was derived from a female donor with multiple sclerosis, enrolled in a pregnancy study. Specimen: peripheral blood, collected after pregnancy. CDR3 sequence: CASSAGWQPQHF. Here the CDR3 DNA reads TGTGCCAGCAGTGCAGGGTGGCAGCCCCAGCATTTT.